A selection of T cell receptor beta chains follows, all from one sample in a study of T cell repertoires and HLA-DP antigens. No antigen has been assigned to these receptors. TCRdb's copy holds only in-frame clones and misses some; the assay was immunoSEQ multiplex PCR. The data hold around 100,000 clones, with around 92% observed a single time. Sequencing was carried out using CD4+ T cells from PBMCs. The source of these receptors is a woman aged 18-29 years in good health and CMV-seronegative. The CDR3 runs from the conserved cysteine through the conserved F or W. The D gene is left open where the match is weak. A clone size is listed for some rows: how often the clone was seen (once, few, many), or a class if it is expanded.

length,V,D,J,size,CDR3,DNA
16,TRBV18,TRBD2,TRBJ2-1,.,CASSPLLAGGYNEQFF,TGTGCCAGCTCACCCCTACTAGCGGGAGGGTACAATGAGCAGTTCTTC
15,TRBV11-2,TRBD1,TRBJ2-1,.,CASSIRDRAYNEQFF,TGTGCCAGCAGCATCCGGGACAGGGCTTACAATGAGCAGTTCTTC
16,TRBV5-1,TRBD1,TRBJ2-3,.,CASSLEGQGQGDTQYF,TGCGCCAGCAGCTTGGAGGGACAGGGGCAGGGAGATACGCAGTATTTT
14,TRBV4-2,.,TRBJ2-3,.,CASSQPGTGGTQYF,TGTGCCAGCAGCCAGCCCGGGACCGGGGGTACGCAGTATTTT
16,TRBV11-2,.,TRBJ1-3,.,CASRQTGGESGNTIYF,TGTGCCAGCAGACAAACGGGCGGGGAATCTGGAAACACCATATATTTT
13,TRBV28,.,TRBJ1-2,.,CASTGTAIYGYTF,TGTGCCAGCACAGGGACGGCCATCTATGGCTACACCTTC
16,TRBV7-2,TRBD1,TRBJ1-6,.,CASSLVAGQGYSPLHF,TGTGCCAGCAGCTTAGTTGCGGGACAGGGGTATTCACCCCTCCACTTT
17,TRBV29-1,.,TRBJ1-1,.,CSVDIPQGGARNTEAFF,TGCAGCGTTGACATACCACAGGGTGGAGCGAGGAACACTGAAGCTTTCTTT
15,TRBV19,.,TRBJ2-1,.,CASSIKARQNNEQFF,TGTGCCAGTAGTATAAAGGCTCGGCAGAACAATGAGCAGTTCTTC
17,TRBV9,TRBD2,TRBJ2-1,.,CASSVGGTSGSYNEQFF,TGTGCCAGCAGCGTAGGGGGAACTAGCGGGAGCTACAATGAGCAGTTCTTC
17,TRBV25-1,TRBD1,TRBJ2-1,few,CASSGPPPGQGRHEQFF,TGTGCCAGCAGTGGGCCGCCGCCGGGACAGGGTAGACATGAGCAGTTCTTC
15,TRBV28,.,TRBJ2-1,.,CASSSQGKGENEQFF,TGTGCCAGCAGCTCCCAGGGGAAAGGTGAGAATGAGCAGTTCTTC
15,TRBV6-5,.,TRBJ1-2,.,CASRTTTEANYGYTF,TGTGCCAGCAGGACAACGACCGAAGCTAACTATGGCTACACCTTC
14,TRBV28,TRBD2,TRBJ2-3,.,CASSSPGGLDTQYF,TGTGCCAGCAGTTCTCCGGGGGGACTAGATACGCAGTATTTT
13,TRBV7-6,.,TRBJ2-2,.,CASSLTATGELFF,TGTGCCAGCAGTCTGACAGCGACCGGGGAGCTGTTTTTT
16,TRBV4-2,TRBD2,TRBJ2-1,.,CASSQEGTSGRAGQFF,TGTGCCAGCAGCCAAGAAGGGACTAGCGGGAGGGCCGGGCAGTTCTTC
14,TRBV11-3,.,TRBJ2-1,.,CASSFSGLLNEQFF,TGTGCCAGCAGCTTTAGCGGACTCCTAAATGAGCAGTTCTTC
16,TRBV11-2,.,TRBJ1-3,.,CASSLATALSGNTIYF,TGTGCCAGCAGCTTAGCGACGGCTCTCTCTGGAAACACCATATATTTT
13,TRBV6-5,.,TRBJ2-3,.,CASSATHTDTQYF,TGTGCCAGCAGTGCCACTCACACAGATACGCAGTATTTT
14,TRBV6-5,.,TRBJ1-5,.,CASSYEPGSQPQHF,TGTGCCAGCAGTTACGAGCCAGGGAGTCAGCCCCAGCATTTT
12,TRBV18,.,TRBJ2-1,.,CASSSLPNEQFF,TGTGCCAGCTCATCTCTACCAAATGAGCAGTTCTTC
15,TRBV19,.,TRBJ1-2,.,CASTKGTAWGYGYTF,TGTGCCAGTACCAAAGGAACAGCATGGGGCTATGGCTACACCTTC
17,TRBV19,TRBD1,TRBJ1-2,.,CASSPGTGGIGNYGYTF,TGTGCCAGTAGTCCCGGGACAGGGGGCATAGGAAACTATGGCTACACCTTC
15,TRBV28,TRBD1,TRBJ1-2,.,CASSFQGGFRYGYTF,TGTGCCAGCAGTTTTCAGGGGGGATTTCGTTATGGCTACACCTTC
17,TRBV7-9,.,TRBJ2-3,.,CASSPKYRVRSTDTQYF,TGTGCCAGCAGCCCAAAGTACAGGGTGAGGAGCACAGATACGCAGTATTTT
16,TRBV5-1,TRBD1,TRBJ1-4,.,CASSLGTGSTYEKLFF,TGCGCCAGCAGCTTGGGGACAGGATCCACTTATGAAAAACTGTTTTTT
16,TRBV6-5,.,TRBJ2-3,.,CASSYSFGRGGDTQYF,TGTGCCAGCAGTTACTCGTTTGGCAGGGGGGGAGATACGCAGTATTTT
15,TRBV6-5,.,TRBJ1-5,.,CASRLGRLSNQPQHF,TGTGCCAGCAGGCTCGGCCGGTTGAGCAATCAGCCCCAGCATTTT
12,TRBV2,.,TRBJ1-6,.,CASNGDRSPLHF,TGTGCCAGCAACGGGGATCGCTCACCCCTCCACTTT
16,TRBV2,.,TRBJ1-5,.,CASSKESRGGNQPQHF,TGTGCCAGCAGTAAAGAAAGCAGGGGAGGCAATCAGCCCCAGCATTTT
14,TRBV27,.,TRBJ1-1,.,CASSLKRVGTEAFF,TGTGCCAGCAGTTTGAAGAGGGTGGGAACTGAAGCTTTCTTT
13,TRBV19,TRBD1,TRBJ1-5,.,CASTRTGTQPQHF,TGTGCCAGTACCCGGACAGGAACACAGCCCCAGCATTTT
14,TRBV7-9,.,TRBJ1-4,.,CASSLEGYGEKLFF,TGTGCCAGCAGCTTGGAGGGATACGGTGAAAAACTGTTTTTT
17,TRBV11-2,.,TRBJ2-4,.,CASSLRIGAGAKNIQYF,TGTGCCAGCAGCTTGCGTATAGGGGCCGGAGCCAAAAACATTCAGTACTTC
15,TRBV10-2,.,TRBJ1-5,.,CASSEEAGTHQPQHF,TGCGCCAGCAGTGAAGAAGCTGGAACGCATCAGCCCCAGCATTTT
15,TRBV5-1,TRBD1,TRBJ1-1,.,CASSLIGQGNTEAFF,TGCGCCAGCAGCTTGATAGGACAGGGGAACACTGAAGCTTTCTTT
13,TRBV29-1,TRBD2,TRBJ2-7,.,CSVESGKTYEQYF,TGCAGCGTTGAAAGCGGGAAAACTTACGAGCAGTACTTC
15,TRBV7-2,.,TRBJ2-1,.,CASSLVAGGGNEQFF,TGTGCCAGCAGCTTAGTCGCTGGGGGCGGCAATGAGCAGTTCTTC
15,TRBV28,.,TRBJ2-3,.,CASSWGGARTDTQYF,TGTGCCAGCAGTTGGGGTGGGGCGCGCACAGATACGCAGTATTTT
17,TRBV23-1,.,TRBJ2-7,few,CASSLAAGQALHYEQYF,TGCGCCAGCAGCCTGGCGGCTGGGCAGGCCCTTCATTACGAGCAGTACTTC
12,TRBV7-2,.,TRBJ2-4,.,CASRSRGDIQYF,TGTGCCAGCAGGTCTCGAGGTGACATTCAGTACTTC